This TCR beta chain was recorded in a study of early T cells in non-severe SARS-CoV-2 infection. Study details: Sequencing targeted bulk RNA from unsorted whole blood, leaving chains unpaired.

The protocol attached unique molecular identifiers to individual cDNA molecules. TCRdb reanalysed the 5' RACE reads using MiXCR and keeps one entry per CDR3 protein. The data hold roughly 120,000 distinct CDR3 sequences, with 15% observed a single time. This clonotype was observed once. The antigen remains unidentified. One end of the junction varies from germline; a read error may be responsible. Study-wide points: Anti-spike CD8 responses were favored in VDJdb matching, and private and CD4 specificities were missed.

Sequencing used whole blood. This TCR derives from an adult who was a healthcare worker with PCR-confirmed SARS-CoV-2 infection or an uninfected control (not recorded which).

CDR3 residues: CASRPTGLSPRF. The DNA for the CDR3 is TGTGCCAGCAGGCCTACGGGACTAAGCCCTCGGTTT. The chain joins TRBV7-9 to TRBJ1-1, with D perhaps matching TRBD1 (5 bases). CDR1 SEHNR and CDR2 FQNEAQ come from the germline V gene (reference sequence). The CDR3 has 12 amino acids.